This TCR beta chain originates from a study of T cell changes during pregnancy in multiple sclerosis. Using immunoSEQ multiplex PCR, the repertoire was profiled, and TCRdb retains in-frame clones only, with some absent. Here the sample spans 30,000 to 40,000 clones, around 89% being singletons. V trimming: 2 bases; J trimming: 5 bases; junction bases outside the gene matches: 4. CDR1 is SGHAT and CDR2 is FQNNGV in the germline V gene. The CDR3 is 15 residues long. The rearrangement links TRBV11-2 to TRBJ2-5; 11 bases match TRBD2. This clonotype was obtained from a female donor with multiple sclerosis, enrolled in a pregnancy study. This specimen was CD8+ T cells from peripheral blood mononuclear cells, taken in the third trimester of pregnancy. The CDR3 sequence is CASSLLAGGGETQYF. The CDR3 DNA is TGTGCCAGCAGCTTACTAGCGGGGGGAGGGGAGACCCAGTACTTC.